These 28 T cell receptor beta chains share one sample of origin, sequenced in a study of cytomegalovirus exposure and HLA in healthy donors. The PCR contained 60 Vbeta and 13 Jbeta primers. The protocol was immunoSEQ multiplex PCR, while the TCRdb copy is restricted to in-frame clones and leaves out a portion. The profile shows fewer than 200,000 clones, roughly 72% of them singletons. Sequencing input: PBMCs. Source of these receptors: a man aged 40-49 years in good health and CMV-seropositive.

The chain carries TRBV5-8 and TRBJ1-5; D not certain. The CDR3 spans 13 residues. Germline lookup yields CDR1 SGHTS and CDR2 YDEGEE. Trimming shortened V by 4 bases and J by 3 bases, and 8 bases separated the two germline ends. The CDR3 coding sequence is TGTGCCAGCAGCGTGTACAACAATCAGCCCCAGCATTTT. Its protein product is CASSVYNNQPQHF.

The chain joins TRBV19 to TRBJ1-1; no reliable D call. Germline V CDR1 and CDR2: LNHDA, SQIVND (reference sequence). The CDR3 is 15 residues long. V dropped 5 bases and J dropped 6 bases, with 19 bases sitting between them. This CDR3 is CASSPPGGRAAEAFF. The CDR3 DNA is TGTGCCAGTAGTCCCCCCGGCGGGAGGGCCGCTGAAGCTTTCTTT.

The chain joins TRBV27 to TRBJ1-1, with D perhaps matching TRBD1 (5 bases). There are 15 residues in the CDR3. CDR1 is MNHEY, CDR2 SMNVEV, per germline (reference sequence). Trimming took off 5 bases at V and 5 bases at J, with 18 bases between the two ends. The CDR3 DNA is TGTGCCAGCAGTCTCTCATGGGGGGTTGGGACTGAAGCTTTCTTT. Residues: CASSLSWGVGTEAFF.

The rearrangement uses TRBV18 and TRBJ1-1, with D possibly matching TRBD1 (5 bases). V was clipped by 3 bases and J by 3 bases, with 11 bases between them. CDR3 length equals 14 residues. Germline CDR1 reads KGHSH; CDR2 reads LQKENI. This CDR3 is CASSPPGIDTEAFF. CDR3 bases: TGTGCCAGCTCACCGCCAGGGATAGACACTGAAGCTTTCTTT.

The sample holds one count of this clone. The chain couples TRBV11-1 to TRBJ1-1; D unresolved. V lost 1 base, J lost 2 bases, and 5 bases lay in between. Looked up from germline, CDR1 is SGHAT and CDR2 is FQDESV (reference sequence). The CDR3 length is 13 residues. CDR3 sequence (DNA): TGTGCCAGCAGCTTAGGACAAAACACTGAAGCTTTCTTT. Translation: CASSLGQNTEAFF.

This clone was observed a handful of times. The sample has other DNA sequences that encode this CDR3 too. The chain links TRBV5-1 to TRBJ1-4; D gene ambiguous. Germline loops: CDR1 SGHRS, CDR2 YFSETQ. Trimming shortened V by 4 bases and J by 0 bases, and 4 bases separated the two germline ends. There are 13 residues in the CDR3. The CDR3 DNA follows: TGCGCCAGCAGCGAGGCAACTAATGAAAAACTGTTTTTT. It yields the protein CASSEATNEKLFF.

The chain recombines TRBV9 with TRBJ1-1, with 11 bases identical to TRBD1. This CDR3 contains 14 residues. CDR1 is SGDLS and CDR2 is YYNGEE in the germline V gene. V trimming: 4 bases; J trimming: 4 bases; junction bases outside the gene matches: 3. The CDR3 region is CASSLGTGGTEAFF. For the CDR3, the DNA is TGTGCCAGCAGCCTCGGGACAGGGGGCACTGAAGCTTTCTTT.

This clone was counted between two and nine times. The gene calls are TRBV5-6 and TRBJ2-5; possibly TRBD1 for D (6 bases). CDR3 length: 15 residues. With 4 bases removed from V and 0 bases from J, the gap between germline ends came to 13 bases. CDR1 and CDR2 from the germline V gene are SGHDT and YYEEEE. The chain's CDR3 is CASSLPRDNQETQYF. As DNA, the CDR3 is TGTGCCAGCAGCCTGCCCCGGGACAACCAAGAGACCCAGTACTTC.

With regard to this clone: Sequence at one end of the junction differs from germline and may be a read error. The chain is built from TRBV7-7 and TRBJ2-3; TRBD1 aligns across 10 bases. The V gene's germline CDR1 is SSHAT and CDR2 FNYEAQ (reference sequence). This CDR3 has 18 residues. The DNA for the CDR3 is TGTGCTAGCAGCCCTGGACAGGGGGGCGGGTCAAGCACAGATACGCAGTATTTT. Protein sequence: CASSPGQGGGSSTDTQYF. Complete variable domain (other parts from reference TRBV7-7 and TRBJ2-3): GAGVSQSPRYKVTKRGQDVTLRCDPISSHATLYWYQQALGQGPEFLTYFNYEAQPDKSGLPSDRFSAERPEGSISTLTIQRTEQRDSAMYRCASSPGQGGGSSTDTQYFGPGTRLTVL.

J is TRBJ2-5 and V is TRBV14; 9 bases align to TRBD2. CDR3 size: 16 residues. The V gene's germline CDR1 is SGHDN and CDR2 FVKESK. J gave up 1 base and V 0 bases, and 3 bases lay outside the gene matches. The chain's CDR3 is CASSQESGGIQETQYF. The CDR3 coding sequence is TGTGCCAGCAGCCAAGAAAGCGGGGGGATCCAAGAGACCCAGTACTTC.

This sequence joins TRBV18 and TRBJ1-1; TRBD1 might be the D (5 bases). Deletions cut 6 bases from V and 7 bases from J, with 15 bases between. Germline V gene sequence: CDR1 KGHSH, CDR2 LQKENI. The CDR3 spans 13 residues. Here the CDR3 reads CASSPRQGDEAFF. The CDR3, as DNA: TGTGCCAGCTCGCCGAGGCAGGGCGATGAAGCTTTCTTT.

This clone was detected a few times. V is TRBV7-9 and J is TRBJ1-4, with D perhaps matching TRBD1 (6 bases). V shed 5 bases and J shed 0 bases, with 16 bases lying between them. CDR3 length: 17 amino acids. Germline assignment: CDR1 SEHNR and CDR2 FQNEAQ (reference sequence). In DNA form, the CDR3 reads TGTGCCAGCAGCCCCCGGACAGCCCCTGCAACTAATGAAAAACTGTTTTTT. Encoded protein: CASSPRTAPATNEKLFF.

The chain couples TRBV12-5 to TRBJ1-2; D perhaps matches TRBD1 (5 bases). This CDR3 region has 13 residues. The germline gives CDR1 LGHNT, CDR2 FRNRAP. The V and J ends lost 1 base and 13 bases respectively, with 16 bases between them. This CDR3 reads CASGLGDFPNPTF. The CDR3 DNA reads TGTGCTAGTGGTTTGGGGGACTTCCCGAACCCCACCTTC.

V and J are TRBV20-1 and TRBJ2-7; D unclear. Germline values: CDR1 DFQATT, CDR2 SNEGSKA (reference sequence). The CDR3 totals 11 residues. Trimming shortened V by 1 base and J by 3 bases, and 4 bases separated the two germline ends. In DNA form, the CDR3 reads TGCAGTGCTAGAGCTCTCTACGAGCAGTACTTC. This gives the protein CSARALYEQYF.

On this clone: Other DNA sequences in the sample encode the same CDR3. The chain combines TRBV4-1 with TRBJ1-1, with 7 bases fitting TRBD1. In germline, CDR1 is MGHRA, CDR2 YSYEKL. With 2 bases clipped from V and 5 bases from J, the junction kept 8 bases outside the gene matches. The CDR3 is made up of 15 amino acids. CDR3 in amino acids: CASSQPTQGKTEAFF. The CDR3 coding sequence is TGCGCCAGCAGCCAACCGACACAGGGGAAAACTGAAGCTTTCTTT.

The chain employs TRBV5-4 and TRBJ2-7, with 10 positions matching TRBD1. Germline assignment: CDR1 SGHNT and CDR2 YYREEE (reference sequence). This CDR3 has 14 residues. The ends lost 3 bases at V and 4 bases at J; junction bases unmatched: 4. The CDR3: CASSWDRGGYEQYF. The CDR3 bases are TGTGCCAGCAGCTGGGACAGGGGAGGTTACGAGCAGTACTTC.

The J gene is TRBJ1-6, the V gene TRBV4-1; 7 bases align to TRBD1. The CDR3 is 16 amino acids. Germline-derived CDR1 and CDR2 are MGHRA and YSYEKL. V was clipped by 4 bases and J by 5 bases; unmatched bases: 8. CDR3 loop: CASSPQGDLHNSPLHF. CDR3 DNA: TGCGCCAGCAGCCCCCAGGGGGATTTGCATAATTCACCCCTCCACTTT.

This chain connects TRBV5-6 to TRBJ2-5; 8 nucleotides line up with TRBD2. The CDR3 totals 15 residues. Germline lookup yields CDR1 SGHDT and CDR2 YYEEEE. With V trimmed by 0 bases and J by 5 bases, 6 bases remained unmatched. The CDR3 reads CASSLGASGGETQYF. The CDR3 DNA sequence: TGTGCCAGCAGCTTGGGGGCCTCGGGGGGGGAGACCCAGTACTTC. The variable domain in full, with the rest retrieved from reference TRBV5-6 and TRBJ2-5, is DAGVTQSPTHLIKTRGQQVTLRCSPKSGHDTVSWYQQALGQGPQFIFQYYEEEERQRGNFPDRFSGHQFPNYSSELNVNALLLGDSALYLCASSLGASGGETQYFGPGTRLLVL.

This chain connects TRBV29-1 to TRBJ1-5; D might be TRBD1 (6 bases). In germline, CDR1 is SQVTM, CDR2 ANQGSEA. The CDR3 covers 16 residues. V was shortened by 4 bases and J by 1 base, with 17 bases between the two germline ends. The DNA for the CDR3 is TGCAGCGTTGTATCCGGGGGCGGGGGGAGCAATCAGCCCCAGCATTTT. It encodes CSVVSGGGGSNQPQHF.

The chain has TRBV5-1 and TRBJ2-6, with D possibly TRBD1 on 5 matching bases. The CDR3 contains 16 residues. V lost 5 bases, J lost 4 bases, and 16 bases lay in between. The germline V gene has CDR1 SGHRS and CDR2 YFSETQ. Here the CDR3 reads CASRFEQAYGANVLTF. The CDR3 DNA reads as TGCGCCAGCAGATTCGAACAGGCGTACGGGGCCAACGTCCTGACTTTC.

The chain links TRBV7-2 to TRBJ2-1; 10 bases are shared with TRBD2. This CDR3 is built from 13 residues. Germline V gene data show CDR1 as SGHTA and CDR2 as FQGNSA. With V trimmed by 5 bases and J by 9 bases, 4 bases remained unmatched. The CDR3 spells CASSARLAGEQFF. DNA of the CDR3: TGTGCCAGCAGCGCTCGACTAGCGGGTGAGCAGTTCTTC. Supplemented by reference TRBV7-2 and TRBJ2-1, the full variable domain reads GAGVSQSPSNKVTEKGKDVELRCDPISGHTALYWYRQSLGQGLEFLIYFQGNSAPDKSGLPSDRFSAERTGGSVSTLTIQRTQQEDSAVYLCASSARLAGEQFFGPGTRLTVL.

The chain recombines TRBV15 with TRBJ2-1; 9 bases align to TRBD2. The germline V gene encodes CDR1 LNHNV and CDR2 YYDKDF (reference sequence). V gave up 7 bases and J gave up 5 bases; unmatched junction bases: 9. The CDR3 length is 15 residues. CDR3 sequence (DNA): TGTGCCACCACCCCGGGGCTAGCGGGGCACAATGAGCAGTTCTTC. Protein sequence: CATTPGLAGHNEQFF.

This clone was seen repeatedly, ten times or more. The J gene is TRBJ1-2, the V gene TRBV9; D might be TRBD1 (5 bases). The germline V and J ends were trimmed by 5 bases and 4 bases, with 12 bases remaining between them. Germline V CDR1 and CDR2: SGDLS, YYNGEE. The CDR3 is 13 residues long. CDR3 in DNA: TGTGCCAGCAGACATGTAGACAGCTATGGCTACACCTTC. It yields the protein CASRHVDSYGYTF. The full variable domain, its missing parts supplied by reference TRBV9 and TRBJ1-2, is DSGVTQTPKHLITATGQRVTLRCSPRSGDLSVYWYQQSLDQGLQFLIQYYNGEERAKGNILERFSAQQFPDLHSELNLSSLELGDSALYFCASRHVDSYGYTFGSGTRLTVV.

The chain uses TRBV27 and TRBJ1-2, with TRBD1 as a possible D gene (6 bases). Trimming shortened V by 6 bases and J by 2 bases, and 13 bases separated the two germline ends. The CDR3 is 14 residues long. Germline V CDR1 and CDR2: MNHEY, SMNVEV (reference sequence). In DNA form, the CDR3 reads TGTGCCAGCAGCTTCGGGGGGCTGAACTATGGCTACACCTTC. Its translation is CASSFGGLNYGYTF.

The V and J genes are TRBV4-3 and TRBJ1-2; 8 bases map to TRBD1. This CDR3 has 14 residues. In germline, CDR1 is LGHNA, CDR2 YSLEER. Losses at the gene ends were 3 bases for V and 12 bases for J; bases not matched to a gene: 12. CDR3 region: CASSQAGQAFVNTF. In DNA, the CDR3 is TGCGCCAGCAGCCAGGCGGGACAGGCTTTTGTCAACACCTTC.

This clone was picked up one time. The chain combines TRBV7-2 with TRBJ2-2; TRBD1 might be the D (5 bases). V dropped 5 bases and J dropped 7 bases, with 17 bases sitting between them. The germline V gene has CDR1 SGHTA and CDR2 FQGNSA. The CDR3 extends over 15 amino acids. The CDR3 is CASSPGNSQVGELFF. The CDR3 coding sequence is TGTGCCAGCAGCCCAGGGAACAGCCAAGTCGGGGAGCTGTTTTTT.

This sequence joins TRBV6-5 and TRBJ1-3; 7 bases align to TRBD1. Germline lookup yields CDR1 MNHEY and CDR2 SVGAGI. V lost 6 bases and J lost 3; bases outside the gene matches: 8. The CDR3 loop spans 15 amino acids. Written as DNA, the CDR3 is TGTGCCAGCAGCCGACAGGGCCTAGATGGAAACACCATATATTTT. This codes for CASSRQGLDGNTIYF.

The chain has TRBV20-1 and TRBJ2-7; D remains unclear. Germline assignment: CDR1 DFQATT and CDR2 SNEGSKA (reference sequence). Trimming took off 6 bases at V and 2 bases at J, with 8 bases between the two ends. The length of the CDR3 is 11 residues. The CDR3, as DNA: TGCAGTGCCCCTGGAGCCTACGAGCAGTACTTC. Amino acid sequence: CSAPGAYEQYF.